This record looks at one T cell receptor (beta chain) sequence and its context. Its antigen is unknown. The data belong to a study of Ad26.COV2.S vaccination and SARS-CoV-2 variants. Profiling relied on immunoSEQ multiplex PCR, and the TCRdb table lists in-frame clones only, not all of them. The data show tens of thousands of clones, 82% seen once. Trimming cost V 2 bases and J 9 bases, with 5 bases left between them. Germline loops: CDR1 SGHTA, CDR2 FQGTGA. This CDR3 spans 11 amino acids. Findings and caveats of the study: People given the vaccine had a wider spike-specific TCR breadth than placebo recipients did.

This TCR came from a human donor who had recovered from COVID-19. The specimen was peripheral blood, collected after recovery from COVID-19. This sequence joins TRBV7-3 and TRBJ2-1; the D is unclear. The CDR3 sequence: CASSLGPEQFF. The CDR3 DNA follows: TGTGCCAGCAGCTTAGGCCCTGAGCAGTTCTTC. Full variable domain (missing parts from reference TRBV7-3 and TRBJ2-1): GAGVSQTPSNKVTEKGKYVELRCDPISGHTALYWYRQSLGQGPEFLIYFQGTGAADDSGLPNDRFFAVRPEGSVSTLKIQRTERGDSAVYLCASSLGPEQFFGPGTRLTVL.